This TCR beta chain was found in a study of tumor and adjacent non-tumor tissue in lung cancer. The template was RNA from unsorted bulk tissue. About this clonotype itself: The germline gene is not matched at one end of the junction; a read error may be the cause.

CDR1 KGHDR and CDR2 SFDVKD come from the germline V gene. The CDR3 covers 12 residues. A modified ARM-PCR protocol with three rounds of nested PCR amplified TCRbeta. MiXCR was run by TCRdb on the multiplex PCR reads, yielding one entry per CDR3 protein. The table records 200,000 to 250,000 distinct CDR3 sequences, 71% of them present only once. This receptor was obtained from a man in his 60s with non-small cell lung cancer. This chain joins TRBV24-1 and TRBJ1-2; D unresolved. Sample: lung tumor tissue. CDR3 amino acids: CATSDLGDGYAF. As DNA, the CDR3 is TGTGCCACCAGTGATTTGGGGGATGGCTACGCCTTC.